This passage covers 29 T cell receptor beta chains from one sample sequenced in a study of pediatric ulcerative colitis. The rectum was sampled with one to two pinch biopsies at colonoscopy. Profiled with immunoSEQ multiplex PCR; TCRdb holds only in-frame clones, not every one. Of fewer than 30,000 clones listed, approximately 71% were seen once; the top ten hold under 10%. Sequences were obtained from gut tissue. The receptors stem from a boy between 10 and 17 years old with severe ulcerative colitis.

This chain links TRBV10-1 with TRBJ2-7; TRBD1 or TRBD2 may be the D gene (5 bases each). The CDR3 length is 13 residues. The germline V gene encodes CDR1 WNHNN and CDR2 SYGVQD (reference sequence). With 3 bases removed from V and 4 bases from J, the gap between germline ends came to 10 bases. The CDR3 nucleotides are TGCGCCAGCAGTGAACGTTGGGGGTACGAGCAGTACTTC. Protein sequence: CASSERWGYEQYF.

The rearrangement joins TRBV5-3 to TRBJ1-5; D might be TRBD1 (6 bases). TRBV5-3 is assigned to the ORF class and has an uncertain function. The V and J ends lost 2 bases and 6 bases respectively, with 15 bases between them. The CDR3 totals 15 residues. The CDR3 is CARSFRQGRGQPQHF. CDR3 nucleotides: TGTGCCAGAAGCTTCCGGCAGGGGAGGGGTCAGCCCCAGCATTTT.

The CDR3 coding sequence is TGCAGCGTTGCCCAAGGACTACCAGATACGCAGTATTTT. Amino acid sequence: CSVAQGLPDTQYF. The V gene is TRBV29-1, the J gene TRBJ2-3; maybe TRBD2 (6 bases). Between the trimmed V and J ends, which lost 4 bases and 4 bases, there was a span of 12 bases. This CDR3 comprises 13 residues. CDR1 SQVTM and CDR2 ANQGSEA come from the germline V gene.

J is TRBJ2-7 and V is TRBV6-1, with D uncertain. Trimming stripped 7 bases from V and 3 bases from J, with 7 bases between. This CDR3 is 11 amino acids long. Germline CDR1 and CDR2: MNHNS and SASEGT. CDR3 protein: CASIQNYEQYF. The CDR3 DNA is TGTGCCAGCATCCAGAACTACGAGCAGTACTTC.

The chain links TRBV11-3 to TRBJ2-7; tentative D call: TRBD1 (7 bases). The CDR3 has 14 amino acids. Germline loops: CDR1 SGHNT, CDR2 YENEEA. V lost 6 bases to trimming and J lost 3 bases, with 15 bases between them. The CDR3 region is CASSSQGGRYEQYF. CDR3 nucleotide sequence: TGTGCCAGCAGTTCTCAGGGGGGCCGCTACGAGCAGTACTTC.

This chain uses TRBV7-9 with TRBJ2-1; D may match TRBD1 or TRBD2 (5 bases each). The V gene lost 7 bases and the J gene lost 4 bases, with 17 bases spanning the gap. CDR3 size: 15 residues. In germline, CDR1 is SEHNR, CDR2 FQNEAQ (reference sequence). The CDR3 region has the DNA TGTGCCAGCATCCTAGGTGGGGGAATTTACAATGAGCAGTTCTTC. Protein: CASILGGGIYNEQFF.

This clone was observed a handful of times. Additional DNA sequences in this sample encode the identical CDR3. The V gene is TRBV5-1, the J gene TRBJ2-3; 10 positions match TRBD2. V shed 4 bases and J 4 bases; nucleotides not matched to a gene: 6. Germline V gene data show CDR1 as SGHRS and CDR2 as YFSETQ. CDR3 length: 15 amino acids. The CDR3: CASSRLAGASDTQYF. The CDR3 bases are TGCGCCAGCAGCCGTCTAGCGGGAGCGTCAGATACGCAGTATTTT.

The chain is built from TRBV2 and TRBJ1-2; no firm D call. Per germline, CDR1 SNHLY and CDR2 FYNNEI. Trimming removed 2 bases from V and 4 bases from J, with 14 bases in between. This CDR3 is built from 15 residues. The CDR3 sequence is CASSEIPPGIYGYTF. In nucleotides, the CDR3 is TGTGCCAGCAGTGAAATCCCCCCGGGGATCTATGGCTACACCTTC.

V and J are TRBV25-1 and TRBJ1-1, with D perhaps matching TRBD1 (5 bases). Germline CDR1 is MGHDK and CDR2 is SYGVNS. CDR3 length: 15 residues. Trimming removed 1 base at V and 2 bases at J, with 11 bases between. CDR3 nucleotide sequence: TGTGCCAGCAGTGAATGGACCGGGGCAAACACTGAAGCTTTCTTT. This encodes CASSEWTGANTEAFF.

This chain links TRBV29-1 with TRBJ1-1; weak D call: TRBD1 (5 bases). CDR1 is SQVTM and CDR2 is ANQGSEA in the germline V gene. V was shortened by 8 bases and J by 3 bases, with 13 bases between the two germline ends. The CDR3 sequence is 12 residues long. In nucleotides, the CDR3 is TGCAGCTCGAAGGACACCTACACTGAAGCTTTCTTT. Protein product: CSSKDTYTEAFF.

This clone was counted only a few times. The gene calls are TRBV6-1 and TRBJ2-3; 9 positions agree with TRBD2. Germline V gene sequence: CDR1 MNHNS, CDR2 SASEGT. There are 15 residues in the CDR3. After removal of 7 bases from V and 3 bases from J, the junction contained 8 bases not matched to a gene. CDR3 region: CASKGQAGGTDTQYF. The CDR3 DNA sequence: TGTGCCAGCAAGGGTCAGGCGGGGGGGACAGATACGCAGTATTTT.

This rearrangement joins TRBV11-3 to TRBJ2-3; D assignment may be TRBD1 or TRBD2 (5 bases each). The CDR3 loop spans 15 amino acids. V shed 7 bases and J shed 1 base, with 15 bases lying between them. CDR1 and CDR2 (germline): SGHNT, YENEEA. CDR3 sequence: CASIPGGRGTDTQYF. DNA of the CDR3: TGTGCCAGCATCCCTGGGGGACGGGGCACAGATACGCAGTATTTT.

The chain couples TRBV25-1 to TRBJ2-7; D is perhaps TRBD2 (5 bases). Per germline, CDR1 MGHDK and CDR2 SYGVNS. V was cut by 3 bases and J by 6 bases, with 18 bases left in between. The length of the CDR3 is 15 residues. The CDR3 loop is CASSDEGRDTAEQYF. CDR3 in DNA: TGTGCCAGCAGTGATGAGGGCAGAGACACGGCCGAGCAGTACTTC.

The gene calls are TRBV7-2 and TRBJ2-7, with a tentative D call TRBD2 (6 bases). V lost 0 bases and J lost 2, with 17 bases in between. The germline gives CDR1 SGHTA, CDR2 FQGNSA. The CDR3 has 17 residues. CDR3 DNA sequence: TGTGCCAGCAGCTTAGCTGTGGCTACCGGGGGTACCTACGAGCAGTACTTC. It translates to CASSLAVATGGTYEQYF.

CDR3 DNA sequence: TGTGCCAGCAGCCCGCTTGGAGGCCCCTACGAGCAGTACTTC. This gives the protein CASSPLGGPYEQYF. The chain uses TRBV9 and TRBJ2-7; tentative D call: TRBD2 (5 bases). Germline-derived CDR1 and CDR2 are SGDLS and YYNGEE. The CDR3 totals 14 residues. Trimming pared 4 bases from V and 2 bases from J, leaving 13 bases between. The full variable domain, rest sourced from reference TRBV9 and TRBJ2-7, is DSGVTQTPKHLITATGQRVTLRCSPRSGDLSVYWYQQSLDQGLQFLIQYYNGEERAKGNILERFSAQQFPDLHSELNLSSLELGDSALYFCASSPLGGPYEQYFGPGTRLTVT.

The chain uses TRBV2 and TRBJ2-5; 14 nucleotides line up with TRBD2. The germline gives CDR1 SNHLY, CDR2 FYNNEI. CDR3 length: 16 residues. The trim removed 3 bases at V and 5 bases at J, leaving 5 bases unmatched. CDR3 bases: TGTGCCAGCAGTGACCGGACTAGCGGGAGGCAGGAGACCCAGTACTTC. This gives the protein CASSDRTSGRQETQYF. The full variable domain, with the rest looked up from reference TRBV2 and TRBJ2-5, is EPEVTQTPSHQVTQMGQEVILRCVPISNHLYFYWYRQILGQKVEFLVSFYNNEISEKSEIFDDQFSVERPDGSNFTLKIRSTKLEDSAMYFCASSDRTSGRQETQYFGPGTRLLVL.

The J gene is TRBJ1-2, the V gene TRBV2; D is possibly TRBD1 (5 bases). Germline values: CDR1 SNHLY, CDR2 FYNNEI. CDR3 length: 15 amino acids. The V end lost 0 bases, the J end lost 5 bases, and 13 bases lay between the germline ends. CDR3: CASSEAGGIGYGYTF. CDR3 in DNA: TGTGCCAGCAGTGAAGCCGGGGGAATCGGGTATGGCTACACCTTC. Together with reference TRBV2 and TRBJ1-2, the CDR3 gives the full variable domain: EPEVTQTPSHQVTQMGQEVILRCVPISNHLYFYWYRQILGQKVEFLVSFYNNEISEKSEIFDDQFSVERPDGSNFTLKIRSTKLEDSAMYFCASSEAGGIGYGYTFGSGTRLTVV.

J is TRBJ1-1 and V is TRBV6-5; no reliable D call. Trimming cost V 3 bases and J 1 base, with 6 bases left between them. The CDR3 covers 13 residues. Germline CDR1 reads MNHEY; CDR2 reads SVGAGI. The CDR3 loop reads CASSYIKNTEAFF. The CDR3 region has the DNA TGTGCCAGCAGTTATATCAAGAACACTGAAGCTTTCTTT.

J is TRBJ1-4 and V is TRBV6-6; 8 nucleotides agree with TRBD1. This CDR3 contains 15 residues. V shed 2 bases and J 10 bases; nucleotides not matched to a gene: 9. Germline V gene sequence: CDR1 MNHNY, CDR2 SVGAGI (reference sequence). CDR3 amino acids: CASSYEGTGGGKLFF. Here the CDR3 DNA reads TGTGCCAGCAGTTACGAGGGGACAGGAGGGGGAAAACTGTTTTTT.

This rearrangement joins TRBV18 to TRBJ2-7, with 7 bases aligning to TRBD2. CDR1 and CDR2 from the germline V gene are KGHSH and LQKENI. The CDR3 contains 14 residues. The J segment lost 6 bases and the V segment lost 2 bases, leaving 7 bases of the junction unmatched. The DNA of the CDR3 is TGTGCCAGCTCACCAGAGCGGGACTCTAGCGAGCAGTACTTC. Its translation is CASSPERDSSEQYF.

The J gene is TRBJ1-3, the V gene TRBV6-1; D perhaps matches TRBD1 (5 bases). Trimming cost V 8 bases and J 4 bases, with 12 bases left between them. Per germline, CDR1 MNHNS and CDR2 SASEGT. The CDR3 length is 13 residues. This chain's CDR3 is CASVRGGGNTIYF. DNA for the CDR3: TGTGCCAGCGTGAGGGGAGGCGGAAACACCATATATTTT.

This chain uses TRBV10-3 with TRBJ1-2, with D perhaps matching TRBD1 (6 bases). Trimming left V 3 bases short and J 5 bases short, with 16 bases between. Germline loops: CDR1 ENHRY, CDR2 SYGVKD. This CDR3 region has 15 residues. CDR3 in DNA: TGTGCCATCAGTGACTTGGGGGGGCGATCGTATGGCTACACCTTC. Translating gives CAISDLGGRSYGYTF.

This clone was counted between two and nine times. The CDR3 nucleotides are TGTGCCAGCAGCGCAGAGGGGGGGGAGACCCAGTACTTC. It specifies CASSAEGGETQYF. V gene TRBV6-1 combines with J gene TRBJ2-5, with a weak D call TRBD2 (7 bases). Germline assignment: CDR1 MNHNS and CDR2 SASEGT. CDR3 length: 13 residues. V dropped 6 bases and J dropped 5 bases, with 13 bases sitting between them.

V is TRBV5-1 and J is TRBJ2-1; TRBD2 matches 8 bases. CDR1 and CDR2 from the germline V gene are SGHRS and YFSETQ. This CDR3 is 16 amino acids long. V lost 0 bases and J lost 4; bases outside the gene matches: 6. The CDR3: CASSLGIAGLYNEQFF. The CDR3 bases are TGCGCCAGCAGCTTGGGTATAGCGGGACTATACAATGAGCAGTTCTTC.

The rearrangement uses TRBV5-6 and TRBJ1-6; perhaps TRBD1 as D (6 bases). The V and J ends lost 3 bases and 7 bases respectively, with 14 bases between them. In germline, CDR1 is SGHDT, CDR2 YYEEEE. The CDR3 totals 15 residues. CDR3 sequence reads: CASSWAGQRNSPLHF. CDR3 nucleotides: TGTGCCAGCAGCTGGGCCGGACAGAGGAATTCACCCCTCCACTTT. Full variable domain (missing parts from reference TRBV5-6 and TRBJ1-6): DAGVTQSPTHLIKTRGQQVTLRCSPKSGHDTVSWYQQALGQGPQFIFQYYEEEERQRGNFPDRFSGHQFPNYSSELNVNALLLGDSALYLCASSWAGQRNSPLHFGNGTRLTVT.

The chain uses TRBV5-6 and TRBJ2-6, with a weak D call TRBD1 (5 bases). Trimming removed 5 bases from V and 2 bases from J, with 11 bases in between. The CDR3 is 15 amino acids. Per germline, CDR1 SGHDT and CDR2 YYEEEE. CDR3 in amino acids: CASRFQGTGANVLTF. CDR3 coding DNA: TGTGCCAGCAGATTTCAGGGCACTGGGGCCAACGTCCTGACTTTC.

The chain uses TRBV5-6 and TRBJ1-2, with D possibly matching TRBD1 (5 bases). The CDR3 spans 13 residues. V gave up 0 bases and J gave up 4 bases, with 7 bases separating them. The germline V gene has CDR1 SGHDT and CDR2 YYEEEE. The CDR3 nucleotides read TGTGCCAGCAGCTTGGGAGGGACCTATGGCTACACCTTC. Protein: CASSLGGTYGYTF.

The chain has TRBV12-5 and TRBJ2-7; 11 nucleotides agree with TRBD1. The junction had 13 bases not matched to a gene; V was cut back by 4 bases and J by 5 bases. CDR1 LGHNT and CDR2 FRNRAP come from the germline V gene. The CDR3 covers 17 residues. The CDR3 DNA reads as TGTGCTAGTGGTTCACCACCTGGAGGGACAGGGGGGAACGAGCAGTACTTC. This sequence encodes CASGSPPGGTGGNEQYF. Full variable domain (outside the CDR3, taken from reference TRBV12-5 and TRBJ2-7): DARVTQTPRHKVTEMGQEVTMRCQPILGHNTVFWYRQTMMQGLELLAYFRNRAPLDDSGMPKDRFSAEMPDATLATLKIQPSEPRDSAVYFCASGSPPGGTGGNEQYFGPGTRLTVT.

V gene TRBV7-2 combines with J gene TRBJ2-2; 7 bases are a match to TRBD1. V dropped 4 bases and J dropped 4; count of bases not matched to a gene: 18. The CDR3 length is 19 residues. Germline values: CDR1 SGHTA, CDR2 FQGNSA. CDR3 protein: CASSSEWTGPSSGTGELFF. The DNA for the CDR3 is TGTGCCAGCAGCTCTGAGTGGACAGGCCCCTCCTCGGGCACCGGGGAGCTGTTTTTT.